These 15 T cell receptor beta chains originate from one sample sequenced in a study of cytomegalovirus exposure and HLA in healthy donors. The method was immunoSEQ multiplex PCR; TCRdb's version includes in-frame clones alone and lacks a portion of them. The data contain 200,000 to 250,000 clones, over 80% of them singletons. Source material: PBMCs. Receptors originate from a woman aged 30 to 39 in good health and CMV-seropositive.

This clone was seen a handful of times. This chain connects TRBV11-2 to TRBJ2-7; 11 positions agree with TRBD2. The length of the CDR3 is 15 residues. CDR1 SGHAT and CDR2 FQNNGV come from the germline V gene. V gave up 4 bases and J gave up 5 bases; unmatched junction bases: 7. In DNA form, the CDR3 reads TGTGCCAGCAGCTCTCAACTAGCGGGAGACGACGAGCAGTACTTC. Translated, it gives CASSSQLAGDDEQYF.

CDR3 sequence reads: CASSLELAGTGSDEQYF. CDR3 coding DNA: TGCGCCAGCAGCTTGGAATTGGCCGGGACAGGGTCCGACGAGCAGTACTTC. The chain is built from TRBV5-1 and TRBJ2-7; 9 bases fit TRBD1. The V segment lost 0 bases and the J segment 5 bases; nucleotides outside the gene matches: 12. The germline V gene encodes CDR1 SGHRS and CDR2 YFSETQ. This CDR3 has 17 residues.

This chain connects TRBV25-1 to TRBJ1-5; TRBD1 is a possible D gene (6 bases). V gave up 5 bases and J gave up 0 bases, with 20 bases separating them. The CDR3 is 18 residues long. Germline CDR1 reads MGHDK; CDR2 reads SYGVNS. In DNA, the CDR3 is TGTGCCAGCAGTCACTGGGGGGGGCGTGAGGATAGCAATCAGCCCCAGCATTTT. Protein product: CASSHWGGREDSNQPQHF. The whole variable domain, filled in from reference TRBV25-1 and TRBJ1-5, reads EADIYQTPRYLVIGTGKKITLECSQTMGHDKMYWYQQDPGMELHLIHYSYGVNSTEKGDLSSESTVSRIRTEHFPLTLESARPSHTSQYLCASSHWGGREDSNQPQHFGDGTRLSIL.

The rearrangement links TRBV29-1 to TRBJ1-1; D is unresolved. The V end lost 4 bases, the J end lost 8 bases, and 11 bases lay between the germline ends. The germline V gene has CDR1 SQVTM and CDR2 ANQGSEA. This CDR3 has 11 amino acids. Here the CDR3 reads CSVVVGLEAFF. CDR3 coding DNA: TGCAGCGTTGTGGTCGGACTGGAAGCTTTCTTT.

This clone was seen more than once but under ten times. V and J are TRBV2 and TRBJ1-5, with a possible D match to TRBD1 (5 bases). The CDR3 has 12 residues. The germline CDR1 and CDR2 sequences are SNHLY and FYNNEI. V gave up 7 bases and J gave up 1 base, with 5 bases separating them. The DNA for the CDR3 is TGTGCCAGCACAGGGAGCAATCAGCCCCAGCATTTT. Translating it yields CASTGSNQPQHF. Variable domain in full (rest from reference TRBV2 and TRBJ1-5): EPEVTQTPSHQVTQMGQEVILRCVPISNHLYFYWYRQILGQKVEFLVSFYNNEISEKSEIFDDQFSVERPDGSNFTLKIRSTKLEDSAMYFCASTGSNQPQHFGDGTRLSIL.

The chain couples TRBV5-4 to TRBJ1-1, with 9 bases identical to TRBD1. V trimming: 4 bases; J trimming: 4 bases; junction bases outside the gene matches: 11. Germline V gives CDR1 SGHNT, CDR2 YYREEE (reference sequence). The CDR3 is 16 amino acids. In DNA, the CDR3 is TGTGCCAGCAGCGGCGGCGGGACAGGGTACGGCACTGAAGCTTTCTTT. It yields the protein CASSGGGTGYGTEAFF.

V and J are TRBV11-3 and TRBJ1-2; 8 bases are a match to TRBD1. Losses at the gene ends were 4 bases for V and 4 bases for J; bases not matched to a gene: 5. Germline values: CDR1 SGHNT, CDR2 YENEEA. CDR3 length equals 14 residues. CDR3 sequence: CASSSQGAGYGYTF. CDR3 in DNA: TGTGCCAGCAGCTCCCAGGGGGCGGGCTATGGCTACACCTTC. Full variable domain (remainder filled in from reference TRBV11-3 and TRBJ1-2): EAGVVQSPRYKIIEKKQPVAFWCNPISGHNTLYWYLQNLGQGPELLIRYENEEAVDDSQLPKDRFSAERLKGVDSTLKIQPAELGDSAVYLCASSSQGAGYGYTFGSGTRLTVV.

The chain employs TRBV5-1 and TRBJ1-1; D is undetermined. CDR3 length: 13 amino acids. Per the germline V gene, CDR1 is SGHRS and CDR2 is YFSETQ. Trimming cost V 0 bases and J 2 bases, with 5 bases left between them. As DNA, the CDR3 is TGCGCCAGCAGCTTGGCAGCCAACACTGAAGCTTTCTTT. Its protein product is CASSLAANTEAFF.

The chain combines TRBV4-1 with TRBJ2-7; D might be TRBD1 (5 bases). This CDR3 is built from 13 residues. CDR1 MGHRA and CDR2 YSYEKL come from the germline V gene. Between the trimmed V and J ends, which lost 4 bases and 6 bases, there was a span of 13 bases. In nucleotides, the CDR3 is TGCGCCAGCAGCCCCCCCCAGGGTCTCGAGCAGTACTTC. It is translated as CASSPPQGLEQYF.

The chain uses TRBV29-1 and TRBJ2-7; 10 nucleotides line up with TRBD2. V gave up 6 bases and J gave up 6 bases; unmatched junction bases: 8. Per the germline V gene, CDR1 is SQVTM and CDR2 is ANQGSEA. CDR3 length: 13 residues. The CDR3 DNA reads as TGCAGCGTGAATCTAGCGGGAGTAAGCGAGCAGTACTTC. Amino acid sequence: CSVNLAGVSEQYF.

V is TRBV10-3 and J is TRBJ1-5; D is perhaps TRBD1 (5 bases). Germline V gene sequence: CDR1 ENHRY, CDR2 SYGVKD. The V and J ends lost 5 bases and 4 bases respectively, with 9 bases between them. This CDR3 region has 13 residues. CDR3 nucleotides: TGTGCCATCAGTCCAGACAGTAATCAGCCCCAGCATTTT. Encoded protein: CAISPDSNQPQHF.

To note about this clone: Other DNA sequences in this specimen translate into the identical CDR3. This chain connects TRBV19 to TRBJ1-2; no definite D call. Deletions cut 5 bases from V and 2 bases from J, with 9 bases between. The CDR3 is made up of 13 amino acids. Per the germline V gene, CDR1 is LNHDA and CDR2 is SQIVND (reference sequence). The CDR3 nucleotides read TGTGCCAGTAGTCCCACGCGAAACTATGGCTACACCTTC. Translating gives CASSPTRNYGYTF.

This rearrangement joins TRBV9 to TRBJ2-3; D possibly corresponds to TRBD2 (6 bases). V dropped 4 bases and J dropped 2 bases, with 14 bases sitting between them. Germline values: CDR1 SGDLS, CDR2 YYNGEE. The CDR3 extends over 15 amino acids. The CDR3 sequence: CASSPYSGFTDTQYF. CDR3 DNA: TGTGCCAGCAGCCCCTACAGCGGGTTCACAGATACGCAGTATTTT.

The gene calls are TRBV27 and TRBJ2-3; D is possibly TRBD2 (6 bases). The germline CDR1 and CDR2 sequences are MNHEY and SMNVEV (reference sequence). Trimming removed 5 bases at V and 0 bases at J, with 15 bases between. The CDR3 contains 16 residues. The CDR3 nucleotides are TGTGCCAGCAGTCACCGACTAGAGTTGAGCACAGATACGCAGTATTTT. It specifies CASSHRLELSTDTQYF.

The rearrangement joins TRBV5-4 to TRBJ2-7; D is possibly TRBD2 (5 bases). Germline V lookup: CDR1 SGHNT, CDR2 YYREEE (reference sequence). V was pared by 0 bases and J by 6 bases, with 10 bases between. The CDR3 extends over 13 amino acids. Here the CDR3 DNA reads TGTGCCAGCAGCTTGGCGGGGTTTAGCGAGCAGTACTTC. Its translation: CASSLAGFSEQYF. The variable domain in full, completed from reference TRBV5-4 and TRBJ2-7, reads ETGVTQSPTHLIKTRGQQVTLRCSSQSGHNTVSWYQQALGQGPQFIFQYYREEENGRGNFPPRFSGLQFPNYSSELNVNALELDDSALYLCASSLAGFSEQYFGPGTRLTVT.